Reported below is one TCR beta chain. The repertoire was sequenced with immunoSEQ multiplex PCR; TCRdb's copy has only in-frame clones and lacks some. Of around 140,000 clones listed, 80% are singletons. These data come from a study of blood T cell repertoires in COVID-19. The wider study: Samples representing acute and convalescent COVID-19 were sourced from the United States, Italy and Spain. T cells, B-cell-depleted T cells, or PBMCs provided the cDNA or gDNA that served as material.

Germline V CDR1 and CDR2: WSHSY, SAAADI. The junction had 6 bases not matched to a gene; V was cut back by 8 bases and J by 5 bases. The length of the CDR3 is 12 residues. The sequencing sample was made of peripheral blood. The TCR was taken from a man in his 70s who had recovered from COVID-19. This chain connects TRBV10-2 to TRBJ2-7; 7 bases are shared with TRBD1. DNA of the CDR3: TGCGCCAGCGGCGACAGGGCCCACGAGCAGTACTTC. Residues: CASGDRAHEQYF.